Below are 28 T cell receptor beta chains sequenced from a single sample in a study of shared T cell receptors in the human thymus. Sequencing used immunoSEQ multiplex PCR; TCRdb keeps in-frame clones, though not all of them. The sample has hundreds of thousands of clones, around 87% seen once. These records were also assigned to another study, of human thymus T cells.

The sequencing input was thymocytes. Receptors were obtained from a boy younger than two with a congenital heart defect.

This clone was found once. The chain couples TRBV5-1 to TRBJ2-7; a possible D gene is TRBD1 (5 bases). This CDR3 spans 13 amino acids. Trimming removed 5 bases from V and 5 bases from J, with 14 bases in between. CDR1 and CDR2 (germline): SGHRS, YFSETQ. The CDR3 DNA reads TGCGCCAGCAGGGGGCCCGGGCCCCACGAGCAGTACTTC. Protein sequence: CASRGPGPHEQYF. Using reference TRBV5-1 and TRBJ2-7 for the parts outside the CDR3, the full variable domain is KAGVTQTPRYLIKTRGQQVTLSCSPISGHRSVSWYQQTPGQGLQFLFEYFSETQRNKGNFPGRFSGRQFSNSRSEMNVSTLELGDSALYLCASRGPGPHEQYFGPGTRLTVT.

This sequence joins TRBV28 and TRBJ1-5; the match to TRBD1 covers 9 bases. The CDR3 is made up of 14 amino acids. Unmatched junction bases numbered 5, after V lost 5 bases and J lost 6 bases. The germline V gene encodes CDR1 MDHEN and CDR2 SYDVKM. This CDR3 is CASSPRTGVQPQHF. CDR3 DNA: TGTGCCAGCAGTCCGAGGACAGGGGTTCAGCCCCAGCATTTT.

This sequence joins TRBV4-3 and TRBJ1-5; no definite D call. With 1 base removed from V and 2 bases from J, the gap between germline ends came to 12 bases. Germline lookup yields CDR1 LGHNA and CDR2 YSLEER. The CDR3 length is 16 residues. CDR3 nucleotides: TGCGCCAGCAGCCAAGGAGGGAGTGAGGGCAATCAGCCCCAGCATTTT. As protein: CASSQGGSEGNQPQHF.

This clone was seen more than once but under ten times. The genes are TRBV5-8 and TRBJ2-1; maybe TRBD2 (5 bases). This CDR3 has 16 amino acids. The germline V gene encodes CDR1 SGHTS and CDR2 YDEGEE. Trimming stripped 6 bases from V and 8 bases from J, with 24 bases between. The CDR3 nucleotides read TGTGCCAGCACCCCGGGCCGTCTAGCACCTTGGGATGAGCAGTTCTTC. Translated: CASTPGRLAPWDEQFF.

This sequence joins TRBV9 and TRBJ2-2; D call uncertain. The CDR3 is 14 amino acids. Trimming cost V 6 bases and J 1 base, with 10 bases left between them. The germline V gene encodes CDR1 SGDLS and CDR2 YYNGEE. CDR3 sequence: CASTTDKNTGELFF. CDR3 nucleotide sequence: TGTGCCAGCACAACCGACAAGAACACCGGGGAGCTGTTTTTT. Looking up the rest from reference TRBV9 and TRBJ2-2 gives the full variable domain: DSGVTQTPKHLITATGQRVTLRCSPRSGDLSVYWYQQSLDQGLQFLIQYYNGEERAKGNILERFSAQQFPDLHSELNLSSLELGDSALYFCASTTDKNTGELFFGEGSRLTVL.

This clone was seen only once. The rearrangement uses TRBV11-2 and TRBJ2-3; D gene ambiguous. Deletions cut 1 base from V and 0 bases from J, with 5 bases between. The CDR3 is 14 residues long. CDR1 is SGHAT and CDR2 is FQNNGV in the germline V gene. This chain's CDR3 is CASSLVSSTDTQYF. The CDR3 DNA sequence: TGTGCCAGCAGCTTAGTTTCTAGCACAGATACGCAGTATTTT.

V and J are TRBV12-5 and TRBJ1-2, with D possibly being TRBD1 (5 bases). CDR3 size: 18 residues. V was pared by 2 bases and J by 4 bases, with 23 bases between. Germline assignment: CDR1 LGHNT and CDR2 FRNRAP. DNA for the CDR3: TGTGCTAGTGGTTTGATTCCGGAGGGGACCCGGGGTGTCTATGGCTACACCTTC. Its translation is CASGLIPEGTRGVYGYTF.

J is TRBJ1-4 and V is TRBV30, with D perhaps TRBD1 (5 bases). Looked up from germline, CDR1 is GTSNPN and CDR2 is SVGIG (reference sequence). The CDR3 sequence is 17 residues long. Between the trimmed V and J ends, which lost 4 bases and 1 base, there was a span of 19 bases. The CDR3 DNA sequence: TGTGCCTGGATGAGACAGACAAACTCAAGAACTAATGAAAAACTGTTTTTT. Translation: CAWMRQTNSRTNEKLFF.

This clone was picked up a small number of times. The rearrangement uses TRBV21-1 and TRBJ1-3. TRBV21-1 is marked as a pseudogene. The CDR3 spans 13 residues. The chain's CDR3 is CARGLEVGNTIYF. The CDR3 DNA follows: TGTGCCAGGGGCCTGGAGGTGGGAAACACCATATATTTT.

This chain joins TRBV4-3 and TRBJ2-3, with D tentatively TRBD2 (6 bases). Trimming left V 1 base short and J 0 bases short, with 11 bases between. CDR3 length: 16 amino acids. Germline V gene data show CDR1 as LGHNA and CDR2 as YSLEER. As DNA, the CDR3 is TGCGCCAGCAGCCAAGCCCGGCGGGATAGCACAGATACGCAGTATTTT. Translated: CASSQARRDSTDTQYF.

DNA of the CDR3: TGCGCCAGCAGCCAATCGGCAGGGGGTGATGAAGCTTTCTTT. It yields the protein CASSQSAGGDEAFF. The chain recombines TRBV4-1 with TRBJ1-1, with 7 positions matching TRBD1. The J segment lost 7 bases and the V segment lost 2 bases, leaving 7 bases of the junction unmatched. Per the germline V gene, CDR1 is MGHRA and CDR2 is YSYEKL. CDR3 size: 14 residues.

The chain recombines TRBV14 with TRBJ2-1, with no clear D. The CDR3 spans 14 residues. V was clipped by 2 bases and J by 5 bases, with 10 bases between them. Germline V gene sequence: CDR1 SGHDN, CDR2 FVKESK. The DNA for the CDR3 is TGTGCCAGCAGCCAATACCACAGTAACAATGAGCAGTTCTTC. It yields the protein CASSQYHSNNEQFF.

The J gene is TRBJ2-1, the V gene TRBV29-1; TRBD1 matches 8 bases. The V and J ends lost 3 bases and 1 base, in that order; junction bases with no gene match: 5. The CDR3 contains 15 residues. Germline loops: CDR1 SQVTM, CDR2 ANQGSEA. The CDR3 loop is CSVESGGLSYNEQFF. The CDR3 DNA follows: TGCAGCGTTGAGTCAGGGGGCCTGTCCTACAATGAGCAGTTCTTC.

The genes are TRBV4-1 and TRBJ2-7, with 13 bases matching TRBD2. The CDR3 length is 18 residues. In germline, CDR1 is MGHRA, CDR2 YSYEKL. V lost 0 bases to trimming and J lost 4 bases; unmatched junction nucleotides: 9. The CDR3 region has the DNA TGCGCCAGCAGCCAAGAGGGGTCCACTAGCGGGGGGGAGTACGAGCAGTACTTC. Protein product: CASSQEGSTSGGEYEQYF.

This chain uses TRBV4-2 with TRBJ2-1; 8 positions match TRBD2. This CDR3 region has 14 residues. Germline CDR1 is LGHNA and CDR2 is YNFKEQ. Trimming cost V 8 bases and J 6 bases; bases outside gene matches: 9. CDR3 region: CASRQRGHLNEQFF. The CDR3 DNA sequence: TGTGCCAGCCGGCAGCGGGGGCACCTCAATGAGCAGTTCTTC.

This clone appeared once. V gene TRBV28 combines with J gene TRBJ1-5, with 8 positions matching TRBD1. Germline CDR1 reads MDHEN; CDR2 reads SYDVKM. CDR3 length: 16 residues. Losses at the gene ends were 5 bases for V and 4 bases for J; bases not matched to a gene: 10. The CDR3 loop reads CASSLGQGQENQPQHF. The DNA of the CDR3 is TGTGCCAGCAGTCTCGGGCAGGGACAGGAAAATCAGCCCCAGCATTTT.

The chain carries TRBV19 and TRBJ1-4, with 9 bases that match TRBD1. The germline CDR1 and CDR2 sequences are LNHDA and SQIVND (reference sequence). With V trimmed by 3 bases and J by 8 bases, 13 bases remained unmatched. The CDR3 spans 17 residues. Written as DNA, the CDR3 is TGTGCCAGTAGTATGCCCCGCGGGACAGGGATTTACGAAAAACTGTTTTTT. This translates into CASSMPRGTGIYEKLFF. The whole variable domain, filled in from reference TRBV19 and TRBJ1-4, reads DGGITQSPKYLFRKEGQNVTLSCEQNLNHDAMYWYRQDPGQGLRLIYYSQIVNDFQKGDIAEGYSVSREKKESFPLTVTSAQKNPTAFYLCASSMPRGTGIYEKLFFGSGTQLSVL.

The rearrangement uses TRBV10-2 and TRBJ2-2; 7 bases match TRBD2. There are 13 residues in the CDR3. Germline V gives CDR1 WSHSY, CDR2 SAAADI. The junction had 6 bases not matched to a gene; V was cut back by 8 bases and J by 6 bases. The CDR3 loop is CASGERDAGELFF. The CDR3 DNA follows: TGCGCCAGCGGGGAGCGGGACGCCGGGGAGCTGTTTTTT.

The chain has TRBV29-1 and TRBJ1-4; perhaps TRBD1 as D (5 bases). Germline assignment: CDR1 SQVTM and CDR2 ANQGSEA. The V end lost 6 bases, the J end lost 5 bases, and 16 bases lay between the germline ends. CDR3 size: 14 residues. This CDR3 reads CSVKTDSRNEKLFF. DNA for the CDR3: TGCAGCGTCAAGACTGACAGCAGGAATGAAAAACTGTTTTTT.

This rearrangement joins TRBV23-1 to TRBJ2-1; D is unresolved. TRBV23-1 is treated as an ORF (open reading frame) with a function not yet certain. V was shortened by 2 bases and J by 8 bases, with 22 bases between the two germline ends. The CDR3 extends over 17 amino acids. CDR3 amino acids: CASSQRPTPRGVYEQFF. CDR3 bases: TGCGCCAGCAGTCAACGCCCTACTCCCAGAGGTGTCTATGAGCAGTTCTTC.

The rearrangement uses TRBV7-9 and TRBJ1-5, with 10 bases lining up with TRBD1. Per germline, CDR1 SEHNR and CDR2 FQNEAQ (reference sequence). With 4 bases clipped from V and 5 bases from J, the junction kept 2 bases outside the gene matches. This CDR3 is built from 14 residues. The CDR3 is CASSSDRGDQPQHF. In DNA, the CDR3 is TGTGCCAGCAGCTCGGACAGGGGGGATCAGCCCCAGCATTTT. Variable domain in full (rest from reference TRBV7-9 and TRBJ1-5): DTGVSQNPRHKITKRGQNVTFRCDPISEHNRLYWYRQTLGQGPEFLTYFQNEAQLEKSRLLSDRFSAERPKGSFSTLEIQRTEQGDSAMYLCASSSDRGDQPQHFGDGTRLSIL.

The genes are TRBV9 and TRBJ2-1; the match to TRBD2 covers 15 bases. Per germline, CDR1 SGDLS and CDR2 YYNGEE. The CDR3 runs 17 residues. V shed 2 bases, J shed 2 bases, and the junction held 2 bases outside the gene matches. In DNA, the CDR3 is TGTGCCAGCAGCGTGGGACTAGCGGGAGGCCCCTACAATGAGCAGTTCTTC. The encoded protein is CASSVGLAGGPYNEQFF.

In this sample, this clone turned up once. The rearrangement joins TRBV27 to TRBJ1-1; D unresolved. This CDR3 region has 15 residues. V was trimmed by 4 bases and J by 0 bases, leaving 12 bases between them. Germline V CDR1 and CDR2: MNHEY, SMNVEV (reference sequence). Here the CDR3 DNA reads TGTGCCAGCAGTTCACCTCACAGATTGAACACTGAAGCTTTCTTT. This sequence encodes CASSSPHRLNTEAFF.

A note on this clone: Other DNA sequences from this sample encode an identical CDR3 as well. This chain links TRBV27 with TRBJ1-3, with 8 bases that match TRBD1. V was pared by 6 bases and J by 2 bases, with 6 bases of the junction left unmatched. The CDR3 runs to 15 residues. Germline loops: CDR1 MNHEY, CDR2 SMNVEV (reference sequence). The CDR3 bases are TGTGCCAGCAGCAGGCAGGGGGCGACTGGAAACACCATATATTTT. It translates to CASSRQGATGNTIYF.

The gene calls are TRBV27 and TRBJ2-5, with a possible D match to TRBD1 (6 bases). The germline V gene has CDR1 MNHEY and CDR2 SMNVEV (reference sequence). CDR3 size: 14 residues. V was clipped by 0 bases and J by 5 bases, with 10 bases between them. The CDR3 protein is CASSLSSGEETQYF. The CDR3 DNA sequence: TGTGCCAGCAGTTTATCGTCAGGGGAGGAGACCCAGTACTTC.

The CDR3, as DNA: TGTGCCAGCAGCTCCCCCGGGACAGGAAAGGAAAAACTGTTTTTT. Its protein is CASSSPGTGKEKLFF. The chain employs TRBV9 and TRBJ1-4; 8 bases agree with TRBD1. Trimming cost V 4 bases and J 8 bases; bases outside gene matches: 10. The CDR3 spans 15 residues. Germline-derived CDR1 and CDR2 are SGDLS and YYNGEE.

This chain connects TRBV4-2 to TRBJ2-3; 10 nucleotides align to TRBD2. The CDR3 length is 16 residues. V lost 6 bases to trimming and J lost 1 base; unmatched junction nucleotides: 7. Germline CDR1 is LGHNA and CDR2 is YNFKEQ. In DNA form, the CDR3 reads TGTGCCAGCAGTCCCGAGCGGGGGGGCGGCACAGATACGCAGTATTTT. The encoded protein is CASSPERGGGTDTQYF.

The rearrangement joins TRBV4-3 to TRBJ2-6; 7 nucleotides align to TRBD2. CDR1 and CDR2 (germline): LGHNA, YSLEER. The junction had 6 bases not matched to a gene; V was cut back by 1 base and J by 3 bases. The CDR3 length is 17 residues. CDR3 bases: TGCGCCAGCAGCCAAGCGGGACTACCTTTTGGGGCCAACGTCCTGACTTTC. Encoded protein: CASSQAGLPFGANVLTF.